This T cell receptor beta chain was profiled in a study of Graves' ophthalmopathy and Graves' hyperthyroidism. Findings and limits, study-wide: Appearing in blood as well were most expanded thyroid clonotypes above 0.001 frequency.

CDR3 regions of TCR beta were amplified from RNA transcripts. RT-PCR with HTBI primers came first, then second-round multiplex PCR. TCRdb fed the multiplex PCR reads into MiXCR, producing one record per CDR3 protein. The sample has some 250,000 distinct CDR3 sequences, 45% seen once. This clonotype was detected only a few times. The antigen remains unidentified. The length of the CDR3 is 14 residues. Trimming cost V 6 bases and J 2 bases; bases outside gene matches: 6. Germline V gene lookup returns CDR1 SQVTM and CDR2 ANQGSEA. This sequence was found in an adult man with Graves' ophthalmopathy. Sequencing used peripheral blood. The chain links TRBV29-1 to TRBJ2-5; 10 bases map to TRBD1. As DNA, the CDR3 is TGCAGCGTGGGACAGGGGACCAATCAAGAGACCCAGTACTTC. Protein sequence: CSVGQGTNQETQYF.